This TCR beta chain stems from a study of blood T cell repertoires in COVID-19. The assay was immunoSEQ multiplex PCR, and TCRdb's table has in-frame clones only and misses some. Among more than 45,000 clones listed, around 84% were seen once. The Seattle patients joined while their infection was active and were tracked longitudinally afterward. V dropped 5 bases and J dropped 6; count of bases not matched to a gene: 24. The CDR3 covers 21 residues. Germline-derived CDR1 and CDR2 are MNHEY and SMNVEV (reference sequence). Sequences were obtained from peripheral blood. The V gene is TRBV27, the J gene TRBJ2-7; 14 bases are shared with TRBD2. The TCR was taken from a woman of 80 years or more with COVID-19, enrolled during active disease. The CDR3 loop is CASSERDRGFSGTSGSREQYF. CDR3 sequence (DNA): TGTGCCAGCAGTGAGCGGGACAGGGGATTCAGTGGGACTAGCGGGAGCCGCGAGCAGTACTTC.